Listed here are 32 T cell receptor beta chains from one sample, sequenced in a study of T cell responses to AZD1222 COVID-19 vaccine. The table came from immunoSEQ multiplex PCR; TCRdb's copy has only in-frame clones and leaves some out. The data hold some 94,000 clones, with around 90% observed a single time. Sequenced here: peripheral blood, sampled on day 0 of AZD1222 vaccination. The receptor source for this set is an adult in good health.

This sequence joins TRBV27 and TRBJ1-6, with 8 bases lining up with TRBD1. From germline, CDR1 is MNHEY and CDR2 SMNVEV (reference sequence). V shed 3 bases and J 7 bases; nucleotides not matched to a gene: 2. This CDR3 spans 14 amino acids. The DNA for the CDR3 is TGTGCCAGCAGTTTCGGACAGGGAAATTCACCCCTCCACTTT. Translated, it gives CASSFGQGNSPLHF.

The chain combines TRBV3-1 (or the pseudogene TRBV3-2) with TRBJ2-1; D gene unclear. Trimming took 0 bases from V and 8 from J, leaving 14 bases between them. The CDR3 extends over 15 amino acids. Germline CDR1 and CDR2: LGHDT and YNNKEL (reference sequence). The CDR3 DNA follows: TGTGCCAGCAGCCAAGATCGTCGTGAGGTACATGAGCAGTTCTTC. It translates to CASSQDRREVHEQFF.

The CDR3 is CASSEEIAGQNTEAFF. CDR3 coding DNA: TGTGCCAGCAGTGAAGAAATCGCAGGGCAGAACACTGAAGCTTTCTTT. The rearrangement joins TRBV2 to TRBJ1-1; D possibly corresponds to TRBD1 (5 bases). CDR3 length equals 16 residues. The V end lost 1 base, the J end lost 1 base, and 13 bases lay between the germline ends. Germline CDR1 is SNHLY and CDR2 is FYNNEI.

The chain is built from TRBV19 and TRBJ1-2; D possibly corresponds to TRBD1 (5 bases). CDR1 is LNHDA and CDR2 is SQIVND in the germline V gene (reference sequence). The CDR3 sequence is 13 residues long. V lost 5 bases and J lost 1, with 8 bases in between. The CDR3 sequence: CASSPQGNYGYTF. As DNA, the CDR3 is TGTGCCAGTAGTCCTCAGGGTAACTATGGCTACACCTTC. The variable domain in full, completed from reference TRBV19 and TRBJ1-2, reads DGGITQSPKYLFRKEGQNVTLSCEQNLNHDAMYWYRQDPGQGLRLIYYSQIVNDFQKGDIAEGYSVSREKKESFPLTVTSAQKNPTAFYLCASSPQGNYGYTFGSGTRLTVV.

V usage is TRBV2 and J usage is TRBJ1-6, with unresolved D. The CDR3 consists of 15 residues. V lost 7 bases and J 5 bases, leaving 15 bases between the germline ends. CDR1 and CDR2 (germline): SNHLY, FYNNEI. Here the CDR3 DNA reads TGTGCCAGCACTCCAGGAAGATCGAATAATTCACCCCTCCACTTT. Its translation: CASTPGRSNNSPLHF.

The rearrangement links TRBV7-2 to TRBJ2-1, with D perhaps TRBD2 (6 bases). This CDR3 contains 15 residues. From germline, CDR1 is SGHTA and CDR2 FQGNSA. The V end lost 6 bases, the J end lost 9 bases, and 21 bases lay between the germline ends. The chain's CDR3 is CASRYTGTSPSEQFF. The CDR3 DNA follows: TGTGCCAGCAGATATACCGGGACTTCCCCTAGTGAGCAGTTCTTC.

The chain carries TRBV6-2 or TRBV6-3 and TRBJ2-7; TRBD1 matches at 7 bases. V gave up 6 bases and J gave up 1 base; unmatched junction bases: 12. The CDR3 is made up of 16 amino acids. Germline V lookup: CDR1 MNHEY, CDR2 SVGEGT. Here the CDR3 reads CASSLPDRPQSYEQYV. The CDR3 coding sequence is TGTGCCAGCAGCCTACCGGACAGGCCCCAGTCCTACGAGCAGTACGTC.

This rearrangement joins TRBV10-3 to TRBJ2-3, with no clear D. Germline assignment: CDR1 ENHRY and CDR2 SYGVKD. The CDR3 totals 15 residues. Trimming removed 4 bases from V and 0 bases from J, with 11 bases in between. CDR3 in amino acids: CAISGLSSSTDTQYF. CDR3 DNA: TGTGCCATCAGTGGACTTAGTAGCAGCACAGATACGCAGTATTTT.

This clone was observed a few times. The chain has TRBV6-5 and TRBJ1-5, with D uncertain. CDR1 MNHEY and CDR2 SVGAGI come from the germline V gene. V lost 9 bases and J 0 bases, leaving 15 bases between the germline ends. This CDR3 comprises 15 residues. The CDR3 here is CASSSYTVSNQPQHF. CDR3 nucleotides: TGTGCCAGTTCCTCCTACACGGTTAGCAATCAGCCCCAGCATTTT.

The chain recombines TRBV12-3 or TRBV12-4 with TRBJ1-2; the D is unclear. V was cut by 4 bases and J by 4 bases, with 7 bases left in between. The CDR3 has 12 amino acids. The CDR3 spells CASSSQPYGYTF. The CDR3 DNA sequence: TGTGCCAGCAGTTCCCAGCCCTATGGCTACACCTTC.

The chain carries TRBV4-3 and TRBJ1-6; D might be TRBD1 (5 bases). The germline CDR1 and CDR2 sequences are LGHNA and YSLEER. Trimming took 4 bases from V and 4 from J, leaving 8 bases between them. CDR3 length: 14 residues. Here the CDR3 DNA reads TGCGCCAGCAGCCCACGGACATATAATTCACCCCTCCACTTT. It encodes CASSPRTYNSPLHF.

This clone was seen once. The chain combines TRBV19 with TRBJ1-1; D possibly corresponds to TRBD1 (5 bases). Trimming removed 6 bases from V and 7 bases from J, with 9 bases in between. The germline gives CDR1 LNHDA, CDR2 SQIVND (reference sequence). This CDR3 contains 11 residues. CDR3 sequence: CASRGDHEAFF. For the CDR3, the DNA is TGTGCCAGTAGGGGGGACCATGAAGCTTTCTTT.

CDR3 coding DNA: TGTGCCTGGAGTTTGGGCGGGGAAGCAGATACGCAGTATTTT. Its translation: CAWSLGGEADTQYF. This chain uses TRBV30 with TRBJ2-3, with D possibly TRBD2 on 6 matching bases. Trimming shortened V by 2 bases and J by 4 bases, and 13 bases separated the two germline ends. Germline V gene data show CDR1 as GTSNPN and CDR2 as SVGIG (reference sequence). The CDR3 runs 14 residues.

The chain couples TRBV27 to TRBJ2-7, with 11 bases aligning to TRBD1. The CDR3 loop spans 16 amino acids. Trimming at V came to 6 bases and at J to 5 bases, leaving 12 bases not matched to a gene. CDR1 and CDR2 (germline): MNHEY, SMNVEV (reference sequence). CDR3 DNA sequence: TGTGCCAGCAGAGTTCTCGGGACAGGGGGTCCCGACGAGCAGTACTTC. This codes for CASRVLGTGGPDEQYF.

The genes are TRBV19 and TRBJ2-3; weak D call: TRBD1 (6 bases). Per the germline V gene, CDR1 is LNHDA and CDR2 is SQIVND (reference sequence). V shed 0 bases and J shed 2 bases, with 12 bases lying between them. This CDR3 is 16 amino acids long. The CDR3, as DNA: TGTGCCAGTAGTATAGATTCAGGGGCCTCCACAGATACGCAGTATTTT. Translating gives CASSIDSGASTDTQYF. Looking up the rest from reference TRBV19 and TRBJ2-3 gives the full variable domain: DGGITQSPKYLFRKEGQNVTLSCEQNLNHDAMYWYRQDPGQGLRLIYYSQIVNDFQKGDIAEGYSVSREKKESFPLTVTSAQKNPTAFYLCASSIDSGASTDTQYFGPGTRLTVL.

The chain is built from TRBV7-2 and TRBJ2-5; D not resolved. The CDR3 sequence is 14 residues long. Germline CDR1 and CDR2: SGHTA and FQGNSA. V was clipped by 5 bases and J by 2 bases, with 12 bases between them. CDR3 nucleotides: TGTGCCAGCAGCGCTGGGGAAGGGCAAGAGACCCAGTACTTC. This gives the protein CASSAGEGQETQYF. Full variable domain (remainder filled in from reference TRBV7-2 and TRBJ2-5): GAGVSQSPSNKVTEKGKDVELRCDPISGHTALYWYRQSLGQGLEFLIYFQGNSAPDKSGLPSDRFSAERTGGSVSTLTIQRTQQEDSAVYLCASSAGEGQETQYFGPGTRLLVL.

This clone was counted once. Sequence at one end of the junction differs from germline and may be a read error. V is TRBV5-1 and J is TRBJ1-6; 9 bases fit TRBD1. Germline values: CDR1 SGHRS, CDR2 YFSETQ. The CDR3 sequence is 14 residues long. CDR3 residues: CASSTGTGFSPLHF. The CDR3 nucleotides read TGTGCCAGCAGCACCGGGACAGGGTTTTCACCCCTCCACTTT.

This chain joins TRBV7-9 and TRBJ2-2; D gene ambiguous. V dropped 1 base and J dropped 5 bases, with 14 bases sitting between them. CDR3 length: 16 residues. CDR1 is SEHNR and CDR2 is FQNEAQ in the germline V gene (reference sequence). The CDR3 sequence: CASSLGNGVNTGELFF. The CDR3 nucleotides are TGTGCCAGCAGCTTAGGGAATGGCGTAAATACCGGGGAGCTGTTTTTT.

This chain connects TRBV7-3 to TRBJ2-3, with TRBD2 identical over 7 bases. V lost 5 bases to trimming and J lost 4 bases; unmatched junction nucleotides: 9. The germline CDR1 and CDR2 sequences are SGHTA and FQGTGA. The CDR3 length is 15 residues. The CDR3 is CASSPDGGFADTQYF. The CDR3, as DNA: TGTGCCAGCAGCCCTGACGGGGGGTTCGCAGATACGCAGTATTTT.

The rearrangement joins TRBV27 to TRBJ1-2, with TRBD1 identical over 7 bases. Germline V CDR1 and CDR2: MNHEY, SMNVEV (reference sequence). J gave up 8 bases and V 8 bases, and 8 bases lay outside the gene matches. The CDR3 spans 12 residues. The CDR3: CASATGARGYTF. The CDR3 DNA sequence: TGTGCCAGCGCCACAGGGGCCCGAGGCTACACCTTC.

A remark on this clone: An end of the junction does not agree with germline; a read error may underlie this. This chain joins TRBV12-5 and TRBJ2-1, with a tentative D call TRBD2 (6 bases). This CDR3 is 16 amino acids long. CDR1 is LGHNT, CDR2 FRNRAP, per germline. The CDR3 here is CARGLIRGGGSDEQFF. The CDR3 nucleotides read TGTGCTAGAGGTTTAATTAGGGGAGGAGGGTCGGATGAGCAGTTCTTC.

The J gene is TRBJ1-3, the V gene TRBV30; 9 positions agree with TRBD1. V lost 3 bases, J lost 4 bases, and 7 bases stayed unmatched. The germline gives CDR1 GTSNPN, CDR2 SVGIG (reference sequence). This CDR3 region has 15 residues. Here the CDR3 reads CAWSTTGGAGNTIYF. The CDR3 region has the DNA TGTGCCTGGAGCACCACAGGGGGCGCGGGAAACACCATATATTTT.

The chain recombines TRBV4-3 with TRBJ2-3; 8 nucleotides agree with TRBD2. The CDR3 is 15 amino acids. V shed 0 bases, J shed 6 bases, and the junction held 5 bases outside the gene matches. Per germline, CDR1 LGHNA and CDR2 YSLEER. The CDR3 region has the DNA TGCGCCAGCAGCCAAGATGGCAGCGGGGGTGATACGCAGTATTTT. Translating gives CASSQDGSGGDTQYF.

This sequence joins TRBV7-3 and TRBJ2-3, with D hard to call. CDR3 size: 15 residues. Germline V gives CDR1 SGHTA, CDR2 FQGTGA. Trimming shortened V by 6 bases and J by 0 bases, and 13 bases separated the two germline ends. For the CDR3, the DNA is TGTGCCAGCAGTCTAAGGTCGACTAGCACAGATACGCAGTATTTT. Its translation: CASSLRSTSTDTQYF.

The gene calls are TRBV7-8 and TRBJ2-2, with D perhaps TRBD2 (5 bases). CDR3 size: 17 residues. CDR1 is SGHVS and CDR2 is FQNEAQ in the germline V gene. Trimming cost V 1 base and J 5 bases, with 17 bases left between them. The CDR3: CASSLVGSAHLTGELFF. CDR3 nucleotides: TGTGCCAGCAGCTTAGTGGGTAGCGCGCACTTAACCGGGGAGCTGTTTTTT.

CDR3 DNA: TGTGCCAGCTCACAAGATGGAAACATTCAGTACTTC. Protein product: CASSQDGNIQYF. The V call is TRBV18, the J call TRBJ2-4; no clear D gene. Germline V gene data show CDR1 as KGHSH and CDR2 as LQKENI. CDR3 length: 12 amino acids. Trimming stripped 4 bases from V and 6 bases from J, with 7 bases between.

The chain joins TRBV2 to TRBJ2-1; TRBD1 or TRBD2 may be the D gene (5 bases each). The V and J ends lost 6 bases and 8 bases respectively, with 8 bases between them. The CDR3 is 11 residues long. Germline values: CDR1 SNHLY, CDR2 FYNNEI. CDR3 DNA: TGTGCCAGCAGAGAGGGGTATGAGCAGTTCTTC. Protein: CASREGYEQFF.

This clone was seen once. The CDR3 nucleotides are TGTGCCAGCAGCTTGCGATTAGCGGGACCGACCTACGAGCAGTACGTC. Translation gives CASSLRLAGPTYEQYV. The rearrangement links TRBV5-5 to TRBJ2-7; 8 bases match TRBD2. The length of the CDR3 is 16 residues. Per germline, CDR1 SGHKS and CDR2 YYEKEE (reference sequence). Trimming cost V 1 base and J 2 bases; bases outside gene matches: 8.

The chain is built from TRBV6-2 or TRBV6-3 and TRBJ2-3; 11 bases align to TRBD2. Trimming took 2 bases from V and 4 from J; bases not matched to a gene: 14. Per germline, CDR1 MNHEY and CDR2 SVGEGT. This CDR3 comprises 19 residues. The CDR3 loop is CASSYSGTSGHSSPDTQYF. The CDR3 nucleotides read TGTGCCAGCAGTTACAGCGGGACTAGCGGCCACAGCAGCCCAGATACGCAGTATTTT.

The V gene is TRBV2, the J gene TRBJ1-1, with D possibly TRBD1 on 5 matching bases. The CDR3 is made up of 13 amino acids. The V gene's germline CDR1 is SNHLY and CDR2 FYNNEI. The V end was cut by 4 bases, the J end by 1 base, with 7 bases between. CDR3: CASSGRGNTEAFF. As DNA, the CDR3 is TGTGCCAGCAGTGGAAGGGGGAACACTGAAGCTTTCTTT.

V gene TRBV6-5 combines with J gene TRBJ2-7, with TRBD1 matching over 7 bases. J lost 1 base, V lost 10 bases, and 13 bases had no gene match. Germline CDR1 MNHEY, CDR2 SVGAGI. The CDR3 covers 15 residues. In DNA form, the CDR3 reads TGTGCCACCTCCCAGACCGGGACAGCTTCCTACGAGCAGTACTTC. Residues: CATSQTGTASYEQYF.

The V gene is TRBV12-5, the J gene TRBJ1-4; 10 bases match TRBD1. Trimming took 0 bases from V and 7 from J; bases not matched to a gene: 5. This CDR3 has 16 amino acids. The germline V gene has CDR1 LGHNT and CDR2 FRNRAP. CDR3 residues: CASGLVRQGALEKLFF. CDR3 coding DNA: TGTGCTAGTGGTTTGGTGAGACAGGGGGCGCTTGAAAAACTGTTTTTT.